The clone carrying this T cell receptor beta chain was counted a few times. The sample is drawn from a study of blood T cell repertoires in COVID-19. Across the study: Italy, Spain and the United States were the sources of the convalescent and acute COVID-19 samples.

Using immunoSEQ multiplex PCR, the repertoire was profiled, and TCRdb retains in-frame clones only, with some absent. The table lists roughly 250,000 clones, more than 75% of them singletons. V dropped 4 bases and J dropped 2 bases, with 14 bases sitting between them. The CDR3 loop spans 15 amino acids. CDR1 SGHNT and CDR2 YENEEA come from the germline V gene. The study assigned cohorts using participant-reported clinical history. The sample comprised PBMCs or T cells enriched from blood (not recorded which). The J gene is TRBJ1-1, the V gene TRBV11-3; a weak D match, TRBD1 (6 bases). The receptor was isolated from a woman aged 40 to 49 with acute COVID-19. CDR3 sequence: CASSSGETVNTEAFF. The CDR3 DNA reads as TGTGCCAGCAGCTCAGGGGAGACAGTAAACACTGAAGCTTTCTTT.